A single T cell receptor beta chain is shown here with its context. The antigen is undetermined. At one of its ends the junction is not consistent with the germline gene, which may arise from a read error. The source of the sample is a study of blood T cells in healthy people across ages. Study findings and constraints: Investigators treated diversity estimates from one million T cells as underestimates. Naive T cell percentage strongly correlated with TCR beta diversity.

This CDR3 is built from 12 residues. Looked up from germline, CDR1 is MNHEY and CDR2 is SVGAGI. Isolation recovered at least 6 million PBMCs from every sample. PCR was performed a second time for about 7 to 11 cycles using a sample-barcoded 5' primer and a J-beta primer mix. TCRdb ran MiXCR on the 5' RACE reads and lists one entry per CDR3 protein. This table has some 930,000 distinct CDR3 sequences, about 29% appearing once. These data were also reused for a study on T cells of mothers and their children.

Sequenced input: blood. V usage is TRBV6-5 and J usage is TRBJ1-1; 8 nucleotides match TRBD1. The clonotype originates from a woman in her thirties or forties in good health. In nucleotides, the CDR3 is TGTGCCTGCAGTGGACAGGGAACTGAAGCTTTCTTT. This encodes CACSGQGTEAFF.